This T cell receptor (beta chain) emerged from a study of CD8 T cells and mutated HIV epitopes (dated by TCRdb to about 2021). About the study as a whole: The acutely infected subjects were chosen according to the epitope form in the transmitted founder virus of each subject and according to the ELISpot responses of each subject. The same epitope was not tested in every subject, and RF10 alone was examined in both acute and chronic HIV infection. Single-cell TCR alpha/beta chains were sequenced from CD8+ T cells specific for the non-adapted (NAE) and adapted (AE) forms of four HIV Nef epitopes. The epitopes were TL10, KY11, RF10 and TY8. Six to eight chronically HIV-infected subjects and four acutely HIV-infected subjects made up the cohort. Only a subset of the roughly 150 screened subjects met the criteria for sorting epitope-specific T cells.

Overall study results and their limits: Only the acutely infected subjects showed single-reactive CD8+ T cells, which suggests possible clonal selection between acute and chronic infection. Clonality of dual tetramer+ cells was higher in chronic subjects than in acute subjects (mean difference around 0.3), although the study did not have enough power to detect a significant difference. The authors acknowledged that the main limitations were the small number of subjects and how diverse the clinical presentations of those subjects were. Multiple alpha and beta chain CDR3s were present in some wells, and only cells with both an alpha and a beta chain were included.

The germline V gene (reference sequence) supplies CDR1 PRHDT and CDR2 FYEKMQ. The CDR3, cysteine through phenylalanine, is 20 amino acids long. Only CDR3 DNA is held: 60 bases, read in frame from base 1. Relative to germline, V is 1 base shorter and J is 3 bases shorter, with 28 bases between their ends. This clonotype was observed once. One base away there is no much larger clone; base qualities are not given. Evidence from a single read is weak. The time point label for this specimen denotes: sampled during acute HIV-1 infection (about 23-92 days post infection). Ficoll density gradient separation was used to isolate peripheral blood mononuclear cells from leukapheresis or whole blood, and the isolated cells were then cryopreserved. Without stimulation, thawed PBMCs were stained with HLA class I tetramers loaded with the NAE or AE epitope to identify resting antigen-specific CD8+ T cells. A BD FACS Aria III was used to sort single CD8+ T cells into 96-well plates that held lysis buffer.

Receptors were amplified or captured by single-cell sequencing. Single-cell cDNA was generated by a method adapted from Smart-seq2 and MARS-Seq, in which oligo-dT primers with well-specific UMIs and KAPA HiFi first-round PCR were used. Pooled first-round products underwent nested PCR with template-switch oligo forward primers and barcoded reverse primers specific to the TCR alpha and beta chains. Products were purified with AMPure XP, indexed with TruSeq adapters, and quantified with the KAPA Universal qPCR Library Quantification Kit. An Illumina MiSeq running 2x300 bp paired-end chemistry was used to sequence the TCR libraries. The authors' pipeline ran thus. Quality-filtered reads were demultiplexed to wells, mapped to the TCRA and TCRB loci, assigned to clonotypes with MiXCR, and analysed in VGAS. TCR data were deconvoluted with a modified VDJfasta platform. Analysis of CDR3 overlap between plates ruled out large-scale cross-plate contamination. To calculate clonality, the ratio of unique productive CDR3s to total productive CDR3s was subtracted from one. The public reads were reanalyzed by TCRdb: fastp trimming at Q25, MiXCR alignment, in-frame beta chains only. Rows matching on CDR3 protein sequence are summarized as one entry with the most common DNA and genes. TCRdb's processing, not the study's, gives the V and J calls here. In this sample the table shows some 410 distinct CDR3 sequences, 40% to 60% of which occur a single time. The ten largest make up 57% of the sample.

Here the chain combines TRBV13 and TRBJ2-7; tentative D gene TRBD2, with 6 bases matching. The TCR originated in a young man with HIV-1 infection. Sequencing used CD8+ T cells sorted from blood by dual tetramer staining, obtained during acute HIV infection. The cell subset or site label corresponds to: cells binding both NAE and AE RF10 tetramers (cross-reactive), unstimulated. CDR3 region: CASSLVRSGRDSSFYYEQYF. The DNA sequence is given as TGTGCCAGCAGCTTAGTCCGAAGCGGCCGGGACTCCTCATTCTACTACGAGCAGTACTTC.